Following are 16 T cell receptor beta chains from one sample sequenced in a study of vaccination and CD4 T cells after COVID-19. Their recognized antigens are unknown. Treatment in this sample: roughly 11-day PBMC culture with coronavirus spike peptide pools or control peptides (ViraFEST assay). The Oncomine TCR Beta short-read assay sequenced DNA from cultured CD4+ T cells. Each CDR3 protein is one row after TCRdb ran MiXCR on the PCR reads. Here the sample spans about 9,000 distinct CDR3 sequences, around 23% being singletons. Material for sequencing was cultured CD4+ T cells from blood. The receptors derive from a human donor with COVID-19.

The chain uses TRBV9 and TRBJ1-1; maybe TRBD1 (5 bases). The CDR3 loop spans 15 amino acids. Germline V gene lookup returns CDR1 SGDLS and CDR2 YYNGEE. Trimming cost V 2 bases and J 1 base, with 12 bases left between them. CDR3 nucleotides: TGTGCCAGCAGCGTGGGAACAGGCGCGAACACTGAAGCTTTCTTT. Its protein is CASSVGTGANTEAFF. Looking up the rest from reference TRBV9 and TRBJ1-1 gives the full variable domain: DSGVTQTPKHLITATGQRVTLRCSPRSGDLSVYWYQQSLDQGLQFLIQYYNGEERAKGNILERFSAQQFPDLHSELNLSSLELGDSALYFCASSVGTGANTEAFFGQGTRLTVV.

J is TRBJ2-5 and V is TRBV4-2; 7 bases fit TRBD2. CDR1 LGHNA and CDR2 YNFKEQ come from the germline V gene. The CDR3 runs 20 residues. V shed 1 base, J shed 2 bases, and the junction held 19 bases outside the gene matches. The CDR3 nucleotides are TGTGCCAGCAGCCAAGGTCAGTTGGGGCACCGCGGGGGTATACAAGAGACCCAGTACTTC. This gives the protein CASSQGQLGHRGGIQETQYF.

The chain employs TRBV10-2 and TRBJ1-5; no firm D call. Looked up from germline, CDR1 is WSHSY and CDR2 is SAAADI. Trimming pared 3 bases from V and 6 bases from J, leaving 12 bases between. The CDR3 runs to 14 residues. In DNA form, the CDR3 reads TGCGCCAGCAGTGACGGCCTAAGAAGTCAGCCCCAGCATTTT. Protein sequence: CASSDGLRSQPQHF.

This clonotype was counted a few times. The rearrangement links TRBV20-1 to TRBJ2-3, with D perhaps TRBD1 or TRBD2 (5 bases each). The CDR3 is 12 residues long. V lost 5 bases and J lost 4, with 10 bases in between. CDR1 is DFQATT and CDR2 is SNEGSKA in the germline V gene (reference sequence). The CDR3 region is CSAGDLADTQYF. Here the CDR3 DNA reads TGCAGTGCTGGGGACCTAGCAGATACGCAGTATTTT.

The chain combines TRBV12-3 or TRBV12-4 with TRBJ1-6; tentative D call: TRBD1 (5 bases). The CDR3 length is 13 residues. Trimming stripped 5 bases from V and 7 bases from J, with 9 bases between. In DNA form, the CDR3 reads TGTGCCAGCAGTGATAGACAGAATTCACCCCTCCACTTT. Translating it yields CASSDRQNSPLHF.

This clonotype was observed a handful of times. The V call is TRBV20-1, the J call TRBJ2-1, with D possibly matching TRBD1 (5 bases). V lost 6 bases and J lost 6, with 9 bases in between. This CDR3 has 11 residues. CDR1 DFQATT and CDR2 SNEGSKA come from the germline V gene (reference sequence). This chain's CDR3 is CSASRVNEQFF. DNA for the CDR3: TGCAGTGCATCCAGGGTCAATGAGCAGTTCTTC.

This clonotype was observed a handful of times. V usage is TRBV14 and J usage is TRBJ2-5; 7 bases line up with TRBD2. V was pared by 5 bases and J by 1 base, with 10 bases of the junction left unmatched. The CDR3 loop spans 16 amino acids. Germline V gene lookup returns CDR1 SGHDN and CDR2 FVKESK. CDR3: CASSADGGLPQETQYF. DNA for the CDR3: TGTGCCAGCAGCGCCGACGGGGGACTACCCCAAGAGACCCAGTACTTC.

V and J are TRBV11-2 and TRBJ2-3; weak D call: TRBD1 (6 bases). Germline V lookup: CDR1 SGHAT, CDR2 FQNNGV. The CDR3 extends over 16 amino acids. V lost 3 bases and J lost 0, with 13 bases in between. Written as DNA, the CDR3 is TGTGCCAGCAGCTTGGGGGCGAAAAGAAGCACAGATACGCAGTATTTT. It codes for CASSLGAKRSTDTQYF.

The genes are TRBV25-1 and TRBJ2-3; TRBD1 matches at 8 bases. In germline, CDR1 is MGHDK, CDR2 SYGVNS. The CDR3 has 14 amino acids. Trimming took 9 bases from V and 3 from J; bases not matched to a gene: 8. The CDR3 loop is CASAVTGVTDTQYF. The CDR3 nucleotides are TGTGCCAGTGCGGTGACAGGGGTTACAGATACGCAGTATTTT.

The chain joins TRBV28 to TRBJ1-1; no definite D call. Germline V gene data show CDR1 as MDHEN and CDR2 as SYDVKM. The CDR3 covers 15 residues. The germline V and J ends were trimmed by 4 bases and 2 bases, with 14 bases remaining between them. The CDR3 nucleotides are TGTGCCAGCAGTTCCCTAGGGCGACTTAACACTGAAGCTTTCTTT. The encoded protein is CASSSLGRLNTEAFF.

In its sample, this clonotype was seen once. The rearrangement joins TRBV12-5 to TRBJ1-5; no reliable D call. Trimming took 1 base from V and 0 from J, leaving 7 bases between them. The CDR3 is 15 amino acids. The V gene's germline CDR1 is LGHNT and CDR2 FRNRAP. This CDR3 is CASGLALNSNQPQHF. The CDR3 nucleotides read TGTGCTAGTGGTTTGGCACTGAATAGCAATCAGCCCCAGCATTTT.

This clonotype appeared a single time. The chain combines TRBV7-8 with TRBJ2-2; D gene uncertain. Germline-derived CDR1 and CDR2 are SGHVS and FQNEAQ. Trimming removed 3 bases from V and 4 bases from J, with 15 bases in between. The CDR3 contains 16 residues. The chain's CDR3 is CASSLLGSTGTGELFF. The CDR3 nucleotides are TGTGCCAGCAGCTTGCTCGGGTCGACGGGCACCGGGGAGCTGTTTTTT.

This clonotype has just a few counts. The J gene is TRBJ2-1, the V gene TRBV6-2 or TRBV6-3, with D perhaps TRBD1 (7 bases). V lost 4 bases and J lost 3, with 19 bases in between. This CDR3 has 17 residues. CDR1 and CDR2 from the germline V gene are MNHEY and SVGEGT. The CDR3 DNA sequence: TGTGCCAGCAGTTTGGGTGGTGCGGGACAGATCTACAATGAGCAGTTCTTC. Translating it yields CASSLGGAGQIYNEQFF.

The rearrangement links TRBV7-9 to TRBJ2-5; TRBD1 might be the D (6 bases). The germline CDR1 and CDR2 sequences are SEHNR and FQNEAQ (reference sequence). Trimming took off 1 base at V and 9 bases at J, with 12 bases between the two ends. The CDR3 spans 13 residues. CDR3 coding DNA: TGTGCCAGCAGCTTAGACAGGGCGCTGGCCCAGTACTTC. Amino acids: CASSLDRALAQYF.

V is TRBV5-3 and J is TRBJ2-7; D remains ambiguous. TRBV5-3 is treated as an ORF (open reading frame) with a function not yet certain. The CDR3 covers 14 residues. Trimming stripped 8 bases from V and 5 bases from J, with 20 bases between. CDR3 residues: CASSPQANKDEQYF. CDR3 nucleotides: TGTGCCAGCAGCCCTCAGGCTAATAAGGACGAGCAGTACTTC.

V gene TRBV6-1 combines with J gene TRBJ2-3; 8 bases are shared with TRBD1. The CDR3 covers 16 residues. J was trimmed by 3 bases and V by 10 bases; bases with no gene match: 15. The germline CDR1 and CDR2 sequences are MNHNS and SASEGT. This CDR3 is CATRTDRGFVTDTQYF. Written as DNA, the CDR3 is TGTGCCACCCGAACCGACAGGGGCTTTGTTACAGATACGCAGTATTTT.